What follows describes a single T cell receptor beta chain. Its antigen is unidentified. This sample was taken from a study of cytomegalovirus exposure and HLA in healthy donors. Points from the study as a whole: In a later analysis, specific HLA alleles were associated with around 17,000 TCR beta sequences at a 0.05 false discovery rate. In a later analysis, several top co-occurrence clusters appeared linked to parvovirus B19, influenza, CMV and Epstein-Barr virus.

The CDR3 runs 13 residues. The PCR was carried out with 60 Vbeta primers and 13 Jbeta primers. Sequencing used immunoSEQ multiplex PCR; TCRdb keeps in-frame clones, though not all of them. The table records roughly 140,000 clones, more than 65% of them present only once. This chain connects TRBV1 to TRBJ2-3; TRBD2 was called by the table and not checked on the DNA. TRBV1 is a pseudogene locus. The sequenced material came from PBMCs. The TCR comes from a man aged 30 to 39 in good health and CMV-seropositive. CDR3 protein: CTSSQDLGGTQYF. The CDR3 DNA reads as TGCACCAGCAGCCAAGATCTTGGAGGTACGCAGTATTTT.